The sequence of this T cell receptor beta chain was determined in a study of CD8 T cells in ankylosing spondylitis. The CDR3 spans 12 residues. The germline V gene encodes CDR1 SEHNR and CDR2 FQNEAQ (reference sequence). With 5 bases removed from V and 5 bases from J, the gap between germline ends came to 7 bases. From the 5' RACE reads, TCRdb called clonotypes with MiXCR, one entry per CDR3 protein. The sample carries around 280,000 distinct CDR3 sequences, 20% recorded once. This clonotype was detected ten times or more. The sample comprised blood, either unsorted or a sorted T cell fraction (not recorded which). This rearrangement joins TRBV7-9 to TRBJ2-1; D unclear. The TCR comes from a male donor with ankylosing spondylitis or in good health (not recorded which). This chain's CDR3 is CASSPTNNEQFF. For the CDR3, the DNA is TGTGCCAGCAGCCCGACAAACAATGAGCAGTTCTTC.